These 17 T cell receptor beta chains originate from one sample sequenced in a study of lymphopenia after photon versus proton radiotherapy. Generated by immunoSEQ multiplex PCR, the TCRdb table keeps only in-frame clones and is missing some. The data show approximately 29,000 clones, around 82% seen once. The source was peripheral blood, collected from a patient treated with proton-based radiotherapy. These receptors originate from a woman between 70 and 85 years old with pancreatic cancer.

The rearrangement joins TRBV28 to TRBJ1-1; 9 positions agree with TRBD1. The CDR3 is 19 amino acids. The V segment lost 7 bases and the J segment 4 bases; nucleotides outside the gene matches: 22. Germline V CDR1 and CDR2: MDHEN, SYDVKM. CDR3 in DNA: TGTGCCAGCACCTTCACATCCATAACAGGGGGCCCTGGGGGCACTGAAGCTTTCTTT. Its translation is CASTFTSITGGPGGTEAFF.

The genes are TRBV6-5 and TRBJ1-3; TRBD1 is a possible D gene (5 bases). Germline V gene lookup returns CDR1 MNHEY and CDR2 SVGAGI. This CDR3 has 15 amino acids. V lost 5 bases to trimming and J lost 1 base, with 12 bases between them. CDR3 DNA sequence: TGTGCCAGCAGTGCCCAGGGCACTTCTGGAAACACCATATATTTT. Protein: CASSAQGTSGNTIYF.

The chain has TRBV7-6 and TRBJ2-6; D is possibly TRBD2 (5 bases). Looked up from germline, CDR1 is SGHVS and CDR2 is FNYEAQ. The CDR3 spans 13 residues. Trimming cost V 5 bases and J 7 bases, with 9 bases left between them. DNA for the CDR3: TGTGCCAGCAGCCCGGGGTCTGCCAACGTCCTGACTTTC. This gives the protein CASSPGSANVLTF.

The chain couples TRBV19 to TRBJ2-1; 7 positions agree with TRBD1. The V segment lost 7 bases and the J segment 3 bases; nucleotides outside the gene matches: 9. The CDR3 loop spans 15 amino acids. Germline CDR1 reads LNHDA; CDR2 reads SQIVND (reference sequence). The CDR3 DNA follows: TGTGCCAGTACATTAGGGGACAGCGTCTACAATGAGCAGTTCTTC. Residues: CASTLGDSVYNEQFF. Combining the CDR3 with reference TRBV19 and TRBJ2-1 gives the whole variable domain DGGITQSPKYLFRKEGQNVTLSCEQNLNHDAMYWYRQDPGQGLRLIYYSQIVNDFQKGDIAEGYSVSREKKESFPLTVTSAQKNPTAFYLCASTLGDSVYNEQFFGPGTRLTVL.

This sequence joins TRBV7-3 and TRBJ2-2, with 8 positions matching TRBD1. The CDR3 sequence is 14 residues long. V dropped 5 bases and J dropped 4; count of bases not matched to a gene: 3. Looked up from germline, CDR1 is SGHTA and CDR2 is FQGTGA. Written as DNA, the CDR3 is TGTGCCAGCAGCCGGACAGGGCCCACCGGGGAGCTGTTTTTT. Residues: CASSRTGPTGELFF.

J is TRBJ1-2 and V is TRBV28; possible D gene TRBD1, 6 bases. The germline CDR1 and CDR2 sequences are MDHEN and SYDVKM. The CDR3 runs to 17 residues. The V and J ends lost 7 bases and 4 bases respectively, with 25 bases between them. The CDR3 bases are TGTGCCAGCAATAGGGACAAGACAGCTGCAGGGGTCTATGGCTACACCTTC. This sequence encodes CASNRDKTAAGVYGYTF.

The rearrangement uses TRBV27 and TRBJ2-3; 8 positions match TRBD2. Germline V gives CDR1 MNHEY, CDR2 SMNVEV (reference sequence). CDR3 length: 14 amino acids. Trimming took 4 bases from V and 6 from J; bases not matched to a gene: 6. The CDR3, as DNA: TGTGCCAGCAGTTGGACTAGCCGGGCGGATACGCAGTATTTT. Translating it yields CASSWTSRADTQYF.

The chain joins TRBV7-9 to TRBJ1-1; D call uncertain. Trimming cost V 8 bases and J 0 bases, with 7 bases left between them. This CDR3 has 12 amino acids. CDR1 is SEHNR, CDR2 FQNEAQ, per germline (reference sequence). CDR3 nucleotides: TGTGCCAGCCGTAAAATGAACACTGAAGCTTTCTTT. It yields the protein CASRKMNTEAFF.

The rearrangement links TRBV30 to TRBJ2-7; 7 positions agree with TRBD1. CDR1 and CDR2 (germline): GTSNPN, SVGIG (reference sequence). Trimming cost V 5 bases and J 0 bases; bases outside gene matches: 7. The CDR3 extends over 14 amino acids. The CDR3 region is CAWASGGSSYEQYF. Here the CDR3 DNA reads TGTGCCTGGGCTTCAGGGGGAAGCTCCTACGAGCAGTACTTC.

The CDR3 protein is CASSILEGTGLGGYTF. In DNA form, the CDR3 reads TGTGCCAGTAGTATCCTCGAAGGGACAGGGCTTGGTGGCTACACCTTC. The chain joins TRBV19 to TRBJ1-2; TRBD1 aligns across 9 bases. After removal of 3 bases from V and 7 bases from J, the junction contained 12 bases not matched to a gene. This CDR3 has 16 amino acids. Per the germline V gene, CDR1 is LNHDA and CDR2 is SQIVND (reference sequence).

In nucleotides, the CDR3 is TGTGCCAGCGTACCGGGACCGCCCCTAGGCGAGCAGTACTTC. It codes for CASVPGPPLGEQYF. The V and J genes are TRBV6-4 and TRBJ2-7; possibly TRBD1 or TRBD2 for D (5 bases each). The germline CDR1 and CDR2 sequences are MRHNA and SNTAGT. This CDR3 contains 14 residues. V shed 8 bases and J shed 6 bases, with 20 bases lying between them.

The V gene is TRBV28, the J gene TRBJ1-3, with unresolved D. The CDR3 runs 18 residues. Germline V gene lookup returns CDR1 MDHEN and CDR2 SYDVKM. Deletions cut 5 bases from V and 2 bases from J, with 22 bases between. The CDR3 reads CASSPPRLPMNPGNTIYF. CDR3 DNA sequence: TGTGCCAGCAGTCCACCCCGATTGCCGATGAACCCTGGAAACACCATATATTTT.

The chain recombines TRBV7-2 with TRBJ1-2; a possible D gene is TRBD1 (5 bases). The CDR3 covers 16 residues. Trimming left V 0 bases short and J 0 bases short, with 11 bases between. The germline gives CDR1 SGHTA, CDR2 FQGNSA. The CDR3 here is CASSLARQGANYGYTF. The DNA of the CDR3 is TGTGCCAGCAGCTTAGCTCGGCAGGGCGCTAACTATGGCTACACCTTC.

This chain connects TRBV19 to TRBJ2-3; 8 bases are a match to TRBD2. V lost 7 bases and J lost 4; bases outside the gene matches: 13. Per germline, CDR1 LNHDA and CDR2 SQIVND (reference sequence). The CDR3 length is 16 residues. CDR3 bases: TGTGCCAGTACGGAAAGAGGGACTAGGCGGGCAGATACGCAGTATTTT. It translates to CASTERGTRRADTQYF.

J is TRBJ2-3 and V is TRBV7-8, with D unresolved. This CDR3 contains 12 residues. Germline V CDR1 and CDR2: SGHVS, FQNEAQ. Trimming removed 0 bases from V and 9 bases from J, with 7 bases in between. CDR3 nucleotide sequence: TGTGCCAGCAGCTTAGCGCCCCAGACGCAGTATTTT. Amino acid sequence: CASSLAPQTQYF.

This clone was observed once. The chain recombines TRBV7-2 with TRBJ2-7; D is ambiguous. The CDR3 is 11 residues long. CDR1 is SGHTA and CDR2 is FQGNSA in the germline V gene. The V and J ends lost 1 base and 5 bases respectively, with 3 bases between them. The CDR3 loop is CASSLVDEQYF. The CDR3 nucleotides read TGTGCCAGCAGCTTAGTTGACGAGCAGTACTTC.

V and J are TRBV27 and TRBJ1-2, with D uncertain. Germline CDR1 MNHEY, CDR2 SMNVEV (reference sequence). Trimming cost V 5 bases and J 1 base, with 14 bases left between them. The CDR3 is made up of 15 amino acids. CDR3 coding DNA: TGTGCCAGCAGTCCTACCCTCGGGCTTAACTATGGCTACACCTTC. Encoded protein: CASSPTLGLNYGYTF.